The 24 T cell receptor beta chains presented below share a single source sample, sequenced in a study of CD8 T cells in Susac syndrome. With random hexamers, reverse transcription was performed on about 0.5 to 1 ug of RNA. TCRdb used MiXCR to reprocess the immunoSEQ multiplex PCR reads, holding one entry per CDR3 protein. Of under 200,000 distinct CDR3 sequences detected, 94% appear once; the ten largest clones hold 0.12%. Sequences were obtained from CD4+ T cells from PBMCs. These receptors were taken from a human donor with Susac syndrome.

The chain carries TRBV9 and TRBJ1-2; D remains unclear. V lost 4 bases and J lost 3, with 16 bases in between. Germline V gene sequence: CDR1 SGDLS, CDR2 YYNGEE. The CDR3 has 15 residues. The CDR3 region is CASSLAGNWDYGYTF. For the CDR3, the DNA is TGTGCCAGCAGCCTAGCCGGTAATTGGGACTATGGCTACACCTTC.

CDR3 protein: CASSLIPGTNTGELFF. CDR3 sequence (DNA): TGCGCCAGCAGCCTTATCCCCGGGACGAACACCGGGGAGCTGTTTTTT. The chain employs TRBV5-1 and TRBJ2-2, with D perhaps matching TRBD2 (5 bases). There are 16 residues in the CDR3. Between the trimmed V and J ends, which lost 4 bases and 0 bases, there was a span of 13 bases. Germline assignment: CDR1 SGHRS and CDR2 YFSETQ.

A single count supports this clonotype. This rearrangement joins TRBV12-3 or TRBV12-4 to TRBJ2-7; TRBD1 matches 8 bases. This CDR3 is built from 13 residues. J gave up 7 bases and V 2 bases, and 4 bases lay outside the gene matches. The CDR3 reads CASSLQGAREQYF. Written as DNA, the CDR3 is TGTGCCAGCAGTTTACAGGGGGCCAGGGAGCAGTACTTC.

The rearrangement joins TRBV5-1 to TRBJ2-7, with a weak D call TRBD1 (5 bases). V gave up 1 base and J gave up 5 bases, with 16 bases separating them. The germline V gene has CDR1 SGHRS and CDR2 YFSETQ. The CDR3 runs 15 residues. The CDR3 spells CASSLTFGRAHEQYF. CDR3 sequence (DNA): TGCGCCAGCAGCTTGACGTTTGGCAGGGCCCACGAGCAGTACTTC.

The genes are TRBV7-9 and TRBJ2-3, with D tentatively TRBD2 (6 bases). V gave up 1 base and J gave up 2 bases, with 10 bases separating them. Germline CDR1 is SEHNR and CDR2 is FQNEAQ (reference sequence). This CDR3 has 15 amino acids. This CDR3 is CASSLGIAVTDTQYF. DNA of the CDR3: TGTGCCAGCAGCTTAGGTATAGCGGTCACAGATACGCAGTATTTT.

The rearrangement joins TRBV12-3 or TRBV12-4 to TRBJ2-4, with 7 bases fitting TRBD1. Trimming removed 7 bases from V and 8 bases from J; junction bases left unmatched: 11. This CDR3 contains 14 residues. CDR3 bases: TGTGCCAGCATTCTGACAGGGAGTGTGGACATTCAGTACTTC. Protein sequence: CASILTGSVDIQYF.

This clonotype came up once. The V call is TRBV29-1, the J call TRBJ2-1, with TRBD2 matching over 9 bases. The CDR3 covers 14 residues. V shed 4 bases and J 7 bases; nucleotides not matched to a gene: 8. In germline, CDR1 is SQVTM, CDR2 ANQGSEA. The CDR3 region is CSVGAGGPMNEQFF. The CDR3 DNA is TGCAGCGTTGGGGCGGGGGGGCCGATGAATGAGCAGTTCTTC.

V gene TRBV4-2 combines with J gene TRBJ2-7, with TRBD2 identical over 8 bases. The junction had 10 bases not matched to a gene; V was cut back by 0 bases and J by 0 bases. The germline CDR1 and CDR2 sequences are LGHNA and YNFKEQ. There are 18 residues in the CDR3. CDR3 sequence (DNA): TGTGCCAGCAGCCAAGATATAGTGGGGACTAGGAGCTCCTACGAGCAGTACTTC. This translates into CASSQDIVGTRSSYEQYF.

CDR3 protein: CSAGGTGGSGANVLTF. In DNA form, the CDR3 reads TGCAGTGCCGGGGGGACAGGAGGGTCTGGGGCCAACGTCCTGACTTTC. This chain connects TRBV20-1 to TRBJ2-6, with D possibly matching TRBD1 (8 bases). V lost 6 bases to trimming and J lost 1 base, with 16 bases between them. CDR1 is DFQATT and CDR2 is SNEGSKA in the germline V gene (reference sequence). The CDR3 loop spans 16 amino acids.

This CDR3 is CASSLAGREAFF. CDR3 bases: TGTGCCAGCAGCTTGGCGGGCCGTGAAGCTTTCTTT. V is TRBV5-5 and J is TRBJ1-1; D is unresolved. Germline V gene sequence: CDR1 SGHKS, CDR2 YYEKEE (reference sequence). Trimming shortened V by 0 bases and J by 7 bases, and 7 bases separated the two germline ends. CDR3 length equals 12 residues.

This chain joins TRBV5-1 and TRBJ2-2; D remains ambiguous. The V gene's germline CDR1 is SGHRS and CDR2 YFSETQ. The CDR3 length is 16 residues. Between the trimmed V and J ends, which lost 0 bases and 0 bases, there was a span of 9 bases. The CDR3 nucleotides are TGCGCCAGCAGCTTGGCCGGCCCTACGAACACCGGGGAGCTGTTTTTT. It translates to CASSLAGPTNTGELFF.

CDR3: CASSSGTGVYNEQFF. CDR3 nucleotides: TGCGCCAGCAGCTCCGGGACAGGGGTCTACAATGAGCAGTTCTTC. The chain recombines TRBV4-3 with TRBJ2-1; the match to TRBD1 covers 10 bases. The CDR3 contains 15 residues. V shed 5 bases, J shed 3 bases, and the junction held 4 bases outside the gene matches. CDR1 is LGHNA, CDR2 YSLEER, per germline.

This sequence joins TRBV25-1 and TRBJ2-3; D possibly corresponds to TRBD1 (6 bases). Trimming took off 3 bases at V and 1 base at J, with 26 bases between the two ends. This CDR3 spans 20 amino acids. Germline V gene data show CDR1 as MGHDK and CDR2 as SYGVNS. The DNA for the CDR3 is TGTGCCAGCAGTGATAAAGAGGTACGTGGGGGCGCATCCCGCACAGATACGCAGTATTTT. Its protein product is CASSDKEVRGGASRTDTQYF.

Written as DNA, the CDR3 is TGTGCCAGCAGCCTCCGGGACATTAGCGGGGAGCTGTTTTTT. It specifies CASSLRDISGELFF. The chain combines TRBV7-8 with TRBJ2-2, with D possibly matching TRBD1 (6 bases). CDR3 length: 14 amino acids. Trimming removed 5 bases at V and 7 bases at J, with 14 bases between. The V gene's germline CDR1 is SGHVS and CDR2 FQNEAQ.

The gene calls are TRBV27 and TRBJ2-7; the D gene is possibly TRBD1 (6 bases). The CDR3 contains 16 residues. Trimming took off 7 bases at V and 3 bases at J, with 22 bases between the two ends. Germline CDR1 and CDR2: MNHEY and SMNVEV (reference sequence). The DNA for the CDR3 is TGTGCCAGCACTAAGTTTGGGGGCTCCCTTAACTACGAGCAGTACTTC. Its translation: CASTKFGGSLNYEQYF.

The chain couples TRBV15 to TRBJ1-1; D unresolved. Per the germline V gene, CDR1 is LNHNV and CDR2 is YYDKDF (reference sequence). This CDR3 is 14 amino acids long. V gave up 2 bases and J gave up 5 bases, with 12 bases separating them. CDR3 protein: CATSRPDRRTEAFF. The CDR3 DNA reads as TGTGCCACCAGCAGACCCGACCGAAGGACTGAAGCTTTCTTT. Full variable domain (missing parts from reference TRBV15 and TRBJ1-1): DAMVIQNPRYQVTQFGKPVTLSCSQTLNHNVMYWYQQKSSQAPKLLFHYYDKDFNNEADTPDNFQSRRPNTSFCFLDIRSPGLGDTAMYLCATSRPDRRTEAFFGQGTRLTVV.

The chain combines TRBV4-3 with TRBJ1-2; no reliable D call. CDR3 length: 14 amino acids. CDR1 is LGHNA, CDR2 YSLEER, per germline. The V gene lost 4 bases and the J gene lost 7 bases, with 16 bases spanning the gap. CDR3 DNA: TGCGCCAGCAGCCCCCAATCGGACGGCCGTGGCTACACCTTC. It is translated as CASSPQSDGRGYTF.

The V and J genes are TRBV25-1 and TRBJ2-3; perhaps TRBD1 as D (6 bases). Trimming left V 3 bases short and J 6 bases short, with 13 bases between. Germline assignment: CDR1 MGHDK and CDR2 SYGVNS. CDR3 length: 14 residues. In DNA form, the CDR3 reads TGTGCCAGCAGTGAGACCACAACAGGGGATACGCAGTATTTT. The encoded protein is CASSETTTGDTQYF.

V usage is TRBV10-3 and J usage is TRBJ2-1, with unresolved D. The CDR3 is 14 amino acids. Trimming pared 10 bases from V and 2 bases from J, leaving 15 bases between. The germline V gene has CDR1 ENHRY and CDR2 SYGVKD. This CDR3 reads CATAGESPYNEQFF. Here the CDR3 DNA reads TGTGCCACCGCAGGTGAAAGCCCCTACAATGAGCAGTTCTTC.

The rearrangement uses TRBV3-1 and TRBJ2-7; D is possibly TRBD1 or TRBD2 (5 bases each). Germline V gene lookup returns CDR1 LGHDT and CDR2 YNNKEL (reference sequence). Trimming stripped 0 bases from V and 6 bases from J, with 12 bases between. The CDR3 length is 14 residues. This chain's CDR3 is CASSQDGAGGEQYF. CDR3 DNA: TGTGCCAGCAGCCAAGACGGGGCGGGTGGCGAGCAGTACTTC.

The chain carries TRBV29-1 and TRBJ2-1; TRBD2 agrees at 11 bases. V shed 0 bases and J 0 bases; nucleotides not matched to a gene: 1. There are 16 residues in the CDR3. Per germline, CDR1 SQVTM and CDR2 ANQGSEA. In DNA, the CDR3 is TGCAGCGTTGAAGAAGGGACTAGCGGCTCCTACAATGAGCAGTTCTTC. Translation: CSVEEGTSGSYNEQFF.

This clonotype has a single count. The V and J genes are TRBV12-3 or TRBV12-4 and TRBJ2-6, with unresolved D. The germline V and J ends were trimmed by 10 bases and 2 bases, with 12 bases remaining between them. The CDR3 is 14 residues long. The DNA of the CDR3 is TGTGCCACCGCATTAGGTACTGGGGCCAACGTCCTGACTTTC. Protein product: CATALGTGANVLTF.

In DNA, the CDR3 is TGTGCCGCGAGCTCTGGGCCCGGGGAGCTGTTTTTT. Translated: CAASSGPGELFF. The genes are TRBV24-1 and TRBJ2-2; D unclear. The V gene's germline CDR1 is KGHDR and CDR2 SFDVKD. The CDR3 runs to 12 residues. The V end lost 12 bases, the J end lost 6 bases, and 13 bases lay between the germline ends.

The chain couples TRBV5-6 to TRBJ1-6, with D unresolved. V dropped 0 bases and J dropped 10 bases, with 11 bases sitting between them. Germline V gene data show CDR1 as SGHDT and CDR2 as YYEEEE. This CDR3 is built from 14 residues. The CDR3 DNA reads TGTGCCAGCAGCTTGGGTGGGGATCGGTCACCCCTCCACTTT. This translates into CASSLGGDRSPLHF.